The clone carrying this T cell receptor (beta chain) showed up just a few times. This record belongs to a study of early T cells in non-severe SARS-CoV-2 infection. From the 5' RACE reads, TCRdb called clonotypes with MiXCR, one entry per CDR3 protein. The sample lists about 50,000 distinct CDR3 sequences, roughly 13% occurring once. CDR3 length: 16 amino acids. The germline V and J ends were trimmed by 2 bases and 4 bases, with 15 bases remaining between them. Germline loops: CDR1 SGHTA, CDR2 FQGNSA. The rearrangement links TRBV7-2 to TRBJ1-3; D may be TRBD1 (6 bases). This TCR derives from an adult who was a healthcare worker with PCR-confirmed SARS-CoV-2 infection or an uninfected control (not recorded which). The sequencing input was whole blood. The CDR3 coding sequence is TGTGCCAGCAGCTTACGGGGGGCAGCGGAGGGAAACACCATATATTTT. Its protein is CASSLRGAAEGNTIYF. Together with reference TRBV7-2 and TRBJ1-3, the CDR3 gives the full variable domain: GAGVSQSPSNKVTEKGKDVELRCDPISGHTALYWYRQSLGQGLEFLIYFQGNSAPDKSGLPSDRFSAERTGGSVSTLTIQRTQQEDSAVYLCASSLRGAAEGNTIYFGEGSWLTVV.